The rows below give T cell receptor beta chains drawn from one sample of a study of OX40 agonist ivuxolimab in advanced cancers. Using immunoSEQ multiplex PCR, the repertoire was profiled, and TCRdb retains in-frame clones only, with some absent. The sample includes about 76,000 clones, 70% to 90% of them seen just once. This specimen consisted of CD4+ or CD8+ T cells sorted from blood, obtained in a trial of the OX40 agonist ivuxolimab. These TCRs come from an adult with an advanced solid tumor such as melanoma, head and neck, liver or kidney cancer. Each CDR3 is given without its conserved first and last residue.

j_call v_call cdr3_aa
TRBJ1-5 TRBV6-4 ASSDFYSVGFQPQH
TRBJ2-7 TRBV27 ATQPKGRAYEQY
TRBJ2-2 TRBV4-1 ASSPPSGNANTGELF
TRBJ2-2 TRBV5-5 ASSLLAVAGELF
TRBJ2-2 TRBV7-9 ASSSTGQGGTGELF
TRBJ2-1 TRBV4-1 ASSQEFGNSYNEQF
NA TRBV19 ASSISIAYEQY
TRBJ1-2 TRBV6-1 ASTWGNGYT
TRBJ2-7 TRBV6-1 ASSRQVSSYEQY
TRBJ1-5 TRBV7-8 ASSLLPGTNQPQH
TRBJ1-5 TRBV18 ASSPGTASNQPQH
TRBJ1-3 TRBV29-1 SVGTGNRNTIY
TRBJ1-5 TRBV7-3 ASSLGPGLNQPQH
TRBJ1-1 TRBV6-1 ASSDPAMNTEAF
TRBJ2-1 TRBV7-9 ASTRLGEQF
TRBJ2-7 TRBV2 ASYWAYEQY
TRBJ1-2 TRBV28 ASNQFYRGEVGYT
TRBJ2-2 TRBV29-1 SALAGATGELF
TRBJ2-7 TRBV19 ASSFGGRSYEQY
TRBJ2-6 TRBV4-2 ASSQEVEGGIRSGANVLT
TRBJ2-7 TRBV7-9 ASSLSLADMSYEQY
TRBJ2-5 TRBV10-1 ASSSGQQETQY
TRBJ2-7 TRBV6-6 ASSYVRDTSYEQY
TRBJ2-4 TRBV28 ASSPTTGGLAKNIQY
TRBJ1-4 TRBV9 ASSVAGGEKLF
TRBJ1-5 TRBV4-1 ASSQVPWTGGNQPQH
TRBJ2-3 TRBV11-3 ASSFPSGAGTDTQY
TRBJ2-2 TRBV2 ASRNDRVPNTGELF
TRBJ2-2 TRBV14 ASSQEYVYPGELF
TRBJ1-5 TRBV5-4 ASRVWGDSNQPQH
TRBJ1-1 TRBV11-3 ASSALTEAF
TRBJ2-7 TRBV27 ASSPTLTHPSGGYEQY
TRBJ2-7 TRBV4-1 ASSQDSSGTGGEQY
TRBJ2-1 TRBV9 ASSPRGSYNEQF
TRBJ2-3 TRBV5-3 ARSLAGGTDTQY
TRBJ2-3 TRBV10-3 AISELGDSTDTQY
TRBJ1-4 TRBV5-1 ASSLDVSQTTTNEKLF
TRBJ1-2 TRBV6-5 ASSYSQDYGYT
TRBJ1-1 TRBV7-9 ASSFEGNTEAF
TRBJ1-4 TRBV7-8 ASSADLEKLF
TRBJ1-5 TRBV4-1 ASSQDLRGPQH
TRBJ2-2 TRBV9 ASSGGQHANTGELF
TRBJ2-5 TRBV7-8 ASIGLAGGLSETQY
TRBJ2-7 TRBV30 AWVSPGQYYEQY
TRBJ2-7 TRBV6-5 ASSYSGTSAGEQY
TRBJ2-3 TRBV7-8 ASSPGLAGNTQY
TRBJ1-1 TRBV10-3 AISESGTANTEAF
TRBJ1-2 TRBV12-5 ASGFPEDVKGGYT